This T cell receptor beta chain came from a study of CD8+ T cells in alopecia areata. RNA was isolated and reverse transcribed to cDNA, the sequencing template. Assay used: immunoSEQ multiplex PCR; TCRdb lists only in-frame clones, some missing. The sample contains more than 90,000 clones, none of them singletons. About this clone: These gene names are mouse names. The read stops 4 residues short of the end of the CDR3; the missing end is completed from the germline J gene.

CDR3 size: 14 residues. Germline V CDR1 and CDR2: NSQYPW, LRSPGD (reference sequence). The junction had 4 bases not matched to a gene; V was cut back by 7 bases and J by 3 bases. The clonotype originates from a C3H/HeJ mouse with alopecia areata. The strain's MHC haplotype is H2-k. Sequencing was done on a sample of lesional skin. The V gene is TRBV1, the J gene TRBJ2-3; 10 bases are shared with TRBD1. The CDR3 DNA, read in part, is TGCACCTGCAAGCCGGGACAGGGGGCAGAA. Translated, it gives CTCKPGQGAE. The complete CDR3 reads CTCKPGQGAETLYF.